These T cell receptor beta chains were read from a single sample in a study of blood T cells in healthy people across ages. TCRdb re-called the 5' RACE reads with MiXCR, one entry per CDR3 protein. This sample has 700,000 to 800,000 distinct CDR3 sequences, with roughly 47% found just once. What was sequenced was blood. The receptors stem from a woman aged 55-70 years in good health. The CDR3 runs from the conserved cysteine through the conserved F or W. Fields, in order: clone size, V gene, D gene, J gene, CDR3 DNA, CDR3 protein. The D gene is left open where the match is weak. Only some rows state a clone size, as once, few, many or a class for expanded clones.

.	TRBV11-2	TRBD1	TRBJ2-7	TGTGCCAGCAGCCCACCCCTCAGGGACAGTTCCTACGAGCAGTACTTC	CASSPPLRDSSYEQYF
few	TRBV6-5	TRBD2	TRBJ2-1	TGTGCCAGCAGTTACTCGATCTTTGGAGCGGGAGGCCACAATGAGCAGTTCTTC	CASSYSIFGAGGHNEQFF
.	TRBV9	.	TRBJ2-6	TGTGCCAGCAGCGTAGGGTACAGGGCAGGGGCCAACGTCCTGACTTTC	CASSVGYRAGANVLTF
.	TRBV10-3	TRBD1	TRBJ2-2	TGTGCCATCTCGAGGACAGGGGACCTAAGGACCGGGGAGCTGTTTTTT	CAISRTGDLRTGELFF
.	TRBV10-3	TRBD2	TRBJ2-1	TGTGCCATCAGCGATAGAGTAGCGGGGGACAATGAGCAGTTCTTC	CAISDRVAGDNEQFF
few	TRBV20-1	TRBD2	TRBJ2-7	TGCAGCCCCCTAAGGACTAGCGGGAACTACGAGCAGTACTTC	CSPLRTSGNYEQYF
few	TRBV7-9	.	TRBJ2-1	TGTGCCAGCAGCCCTCAAGGGGGGAAAGTTGAGCAGTTCTTC	CASSPQGGKVEQFF
few	TRBV20-1	TRBD1	TRBJ1-2	TGCAGTGCTACGAAAACCGGGACAGGGGATGGCTACACCTTC	CSATKTGTGDGYTF
few	TRBV20-1	TRBD1	TRBJ2-7	TGCAGTGCTAGGCGGACAGGGGGTACCTACGAGCAGTACTTC	CSARRTGGTYEQYF
few	TRBV2	.	TRBJ1-2	TGTGCCAGCAGCGTTACCCTACGAGATGGCTACACCTTC	CASSVTLRDGYTF
many	TRBV6-1	TRBD1	TRBJ2-5	TGTGCCACCGACCGGGACAGTGTTGAGACCCAGTACTTC	CATDRDSVETQYF
.	TRBV14	TRBD2	TRBJ2-5	TGTGCCAGCAGCCTACCGGGACTAGCGGAACAAGAGACCCAGTACTTC	CASSLPGLAEQETQYF
.	TRBV13	TRBD1	TRBJ1-4	TGTGCCAGCAGCTCCGGGACAGGGAAAGTGACGTATGAAAAACTGTTTTTT	CASSSGTGKVTYEKLFF
.	TRBV10-3	TRBD2	TRBJ2-5	TGTGCCATCAGTGACCGCGGGAGGCCGGAAGAGACCCAGTACTTC	CAISDRGRPEETQYF
.	TRBV4-2	TRBD2	TRBJ2-1	TGTGCCAGCAGCTCCGAGGGAGGGTGGTTCTTCAATGAGCAGTTCTTC	CASSSEGGWFFNEQFF